The next 3 T cell receptor beta chains were all read from a single sample in a study of T cells in Graves' hyperthyroidism and ophthalmopathy. Amplification targeted TCR beta CDR3 regions from RNA transcripts. The study used the HTBI primer set for a first-round RT-PCR of the TCR CDR3. TCRdb re-derived calls from the multiplex PCR reads in MiXCR, one entry per CDR3 protein. The profile shows fewer than 400,000 distinct CDR3 sequences, roughly 13% of them singletons. The sequencing sample was made of blood. These receptors came from a man aged 45-60 years with Graves' ophthalmopathy.

This clonotype was observed at least ten times. The chain couples TRBV7-9 to TRBJ2-1; no reliable D call. V lost 8 bases and J lost 5, with 7 bases in between. In germline, CDR1 is SEHNR, CDR2 FQNEAQ (reference sequence). CDR3 length: 11 residues. The CDR3 DNA sequence: TGTGCCAGCCGAGATAACAATGAGCAGTTCTTC. It translates to CASRDNNEQFF.

This clonotype has more than one count but fewer than ten. The V gene is TRBV20-1, the J gene TRBJ2-3, with D possibly TRBD1 on 5 matching bases. The V end lost 6 bases, the J end lost 5 bases, and 15 bases lay between the germline ends. The CDR3 runs to 13 residues. Germline values: CDR1 DFQATT, CDR2 SNEGSKA (reference sequence). The CDR3 reads CSAEQVVRDTQYF. DNA of the CDR3: TGCAGTGCGGAACAGGTGGTGCGAGATACGCAGTATTTT.

This clonotype was seen ten or more times. The rearrangement uses TRBV10-2 and TRBJ2-7; D assignment may be TRBD1 or TRBD2 (5 bases each). The CDR3 covers 13 residues. V was pared by 6 bases and J by 2 bases, with 11 bases between. Germline CDR1 and CDR2: WSHSY and SAAADI. CDR3 bases: TGCGCCAGCAGGGTTGGGGGAACCTACGAGCAGTACTTC. Translation gives CASRVGGTYEQYF.